This entry lists 11 T cell receptor beta chains sequenced from one sample in a study of T cell repertoires in cytomegalovirus infection. From the reads, TCRdb called clonotypes with MiXCR, one entry per CDR3 protein. Of roughly 87,000 distinct CDR3 sequences in the sample, about 31% are singletons; the top ten hold 71%. Their specific antigens are unknown. Sequencing was performed on CD8+ T cells from cultured PBMCs, taken from culture after CMV antigen stimulation. The source is a human donor in good health (CMV status not recorded). Some clones in this sample may be carry-over from other donors' samples.

In this sample, this clonotype turned up once. The chain couples TRBV27 to TRBJ1-6, with D perhaps matching TRBD1 (6 bases). The germline V gene has CDR1 MNHEY and CDR2 SMNVEV (reference sequence). This CDR3 is built from 16 residues. The V and J ends lost 2 bases and 6 bases respectively, with 14 bases between them. The CDR3 protein is CASSLIQGNINSPLHF. The CDR3 DNA reads as TGTGCCAGCAGTTTAATACAGGGCAACATTAATTCACCCCTCCACTTT.

This clonotype appeared many times. The rearrangement links TRBV7-2 to TRBJ2-7; perhaps TRBD2 as D (7 bases). Germline CDR1 and CDR2: SGHTA and FQGNSA. The CDR3 contains 15 residues. Trimming took 1 base from V and 2 from J, leaving 12 bases between them. CDR3 sequence (DNA): TGTGCCAGCAGCTTAGGAGGGGGGGCCGCCTACGAGCAGTACTTC. It codes for CASSLGGGAAYEQYF.

The chain joins TRBV30 to TRBJ1-6; D is perhaps TRBD1 (6 bases). Trimming took off 2 bases at V and 10 bases at J, with 12 bases between the two ends. This CDR3 region has 13 residues. Per the germline V gene, CDR1 is GTSNPN and CDR2 is SVGIG (reference sequence). The CDR3 DNA reads as TGTGCCTGGAGTCCAACAGGGATCTCACCCCTCCACTTT. Residues: CAWSPTGISPLHF.

This clonotype was seen many times. The rearrangement uses TRBV10-2 and TRBJ1-5; D is undetermined. Looked up from germline, CDR1 is WSHSY and CDR2 is SAAADI. The CDR3 extends over 14 amino acids. Trimming stripped 3 bases from V and 3 bases from J, with 9 bases between. The CDR3 DNA reads TGCGCCAGCAGTGACGTCGGGATCAATCAGCCCCAGCATTTT. It encodes CASSDVGINQPQHF.

This clonotype was picked up a small number of times. This chain joins TRBV7-6 and TRBJ1-5; no definite D call. CDR1 and CDR2 from the germline V gene are SGHVS and FNYEAQ. Trimming took off 3 bases at V and 5 bases at J, with 11 bases between the two ends. The CDR3 runs to 14 residues. CDR3 region: CASSFSVKDQPQHF. CDR3 coding DNA: TGTGCCAGCAGCTTTTCGGTTAAGGATCAGCCCCAGCATTTT. The full variable domain, with the rest looked up from reference TRBV7-6 and TRBJ1-5, is GAGVSQSPRYKVTKRGQDVALRCDPISGHVSLYWYRQALGQGPEFLTYFNYEAQQDKSGLPNDRFSAERPEGSISTLTIQRTEQRDSAMYRCASSFSVKDQPQHFGDGTRLSIL.

The chain links TRBV6-5 to TRBJ2-2; D is possibly TRBD1 (6 bases). Germline CDR1 and CDR2: MNHEY and SVGAGI. V lost 1 base and J 0 bases, leaving 9 bases between the germline ends. The CDR3 is made up of 16 amino acids. DNA for the CDR3: TGTGCCAGCAGTTACTTCAGGACAGCGAACACCGGGGAGCTGTTTTTT. It encodes CASSYFRTANTGELFF.

This chain uses TRBV7-3 with TRBJ1-1; D gene unclear. Deletions cut 0 bases from V and 7 bases from J, with 9 bases between. CDR1 and CDR2 from the germline V gene are SGHTA and FQGTGA. The CDR3 length is 13 residues. CDR3 residues: CASSLTLGGEAFF. The CDR3 DNA sequence: TGTGCCAGCAGCTTAACCCTTGGCGGTGAAGCTTTCTTT.

This clonotype has ten or more counts. The CDR3 DNA follows: TGTGCCAGCAGTTACGTTGGGCTTTCGAACACTGAAGCTTTCTTT. This encodes CASSYVGLSNTEAFF. V gene TRBV6-2 or TRBV6-3 combines with J gene TRBJ1-1; D not certain. Between the trimmed V and J ends, which lost 2 bases and 1 base, there was a span of 11 bases. Per germline, CDR1 MNHEY and CDR2 SVGEGT. The CDR3 has 15 residues.

The V and J genes are TRBV19 and TRBJ1-4; possibly TRBD1 for D (5 bases). V lost 0 bases and J 8 bases, leaving 13 bases between the germline ends. Per the germline V gene, CDR1 is LNHDA and CDR2 is SQIVND (reference sequence). The CDR3 covers 15 residues. This CDR3 reads CASSIEGTGREKLFF. In nucleotides, the CDR3 is TGTGCCAGTAGTATAGAGGGAACAGGACGGGAAAAACTGTTTTTT. Variable domain in full (rest from reference TRBV19 and TRBJ1-4): DGGITQSPKYLFRKEGQNVTLSCEQNLNHDAMYWYRQDPGQGLRLIYYSQIVNDFQKGDIAEGYSVSREKKESFPLTVTSAQKNPTAFYLCASSIEGTGREKLFFGSGTQLSVL.

This clonotype was seen ten or more times. The chain links TRBV28 to TRBJ2-5, with a tentative D call TRBD2 (5 bases). The CDR3 runs 16 residues. Trimming took 5 bases from V and 0 from J, leaving 16 bases between them. The germline V gene has CDR1 MDHEN and CDR2 SYDVKM. The CDR3 nucleotides are TGTGCCAGCAGTCCCCGGACTGAGTACAACCAAGAGACCCAGTACTTC. It is translated as CASSPRTEYNQETQYF.

The V call is TRBV10-3, the J call TRBJ1-6; D not certain. This CDR3 spans 15 amino acids. V lost 2 bases and J 14 bases, leaving 19 bases between the germline ends. Germline V gives CDR1 ENHRY, CDR2 SYGVKD. The CDR3 protein is CAISEGPGSPGALHF. DNA of the CDR3: TGTGCCATCAGTGAGGGGCCTGGGAGCCCCGGGGCCCTCCACTTT.